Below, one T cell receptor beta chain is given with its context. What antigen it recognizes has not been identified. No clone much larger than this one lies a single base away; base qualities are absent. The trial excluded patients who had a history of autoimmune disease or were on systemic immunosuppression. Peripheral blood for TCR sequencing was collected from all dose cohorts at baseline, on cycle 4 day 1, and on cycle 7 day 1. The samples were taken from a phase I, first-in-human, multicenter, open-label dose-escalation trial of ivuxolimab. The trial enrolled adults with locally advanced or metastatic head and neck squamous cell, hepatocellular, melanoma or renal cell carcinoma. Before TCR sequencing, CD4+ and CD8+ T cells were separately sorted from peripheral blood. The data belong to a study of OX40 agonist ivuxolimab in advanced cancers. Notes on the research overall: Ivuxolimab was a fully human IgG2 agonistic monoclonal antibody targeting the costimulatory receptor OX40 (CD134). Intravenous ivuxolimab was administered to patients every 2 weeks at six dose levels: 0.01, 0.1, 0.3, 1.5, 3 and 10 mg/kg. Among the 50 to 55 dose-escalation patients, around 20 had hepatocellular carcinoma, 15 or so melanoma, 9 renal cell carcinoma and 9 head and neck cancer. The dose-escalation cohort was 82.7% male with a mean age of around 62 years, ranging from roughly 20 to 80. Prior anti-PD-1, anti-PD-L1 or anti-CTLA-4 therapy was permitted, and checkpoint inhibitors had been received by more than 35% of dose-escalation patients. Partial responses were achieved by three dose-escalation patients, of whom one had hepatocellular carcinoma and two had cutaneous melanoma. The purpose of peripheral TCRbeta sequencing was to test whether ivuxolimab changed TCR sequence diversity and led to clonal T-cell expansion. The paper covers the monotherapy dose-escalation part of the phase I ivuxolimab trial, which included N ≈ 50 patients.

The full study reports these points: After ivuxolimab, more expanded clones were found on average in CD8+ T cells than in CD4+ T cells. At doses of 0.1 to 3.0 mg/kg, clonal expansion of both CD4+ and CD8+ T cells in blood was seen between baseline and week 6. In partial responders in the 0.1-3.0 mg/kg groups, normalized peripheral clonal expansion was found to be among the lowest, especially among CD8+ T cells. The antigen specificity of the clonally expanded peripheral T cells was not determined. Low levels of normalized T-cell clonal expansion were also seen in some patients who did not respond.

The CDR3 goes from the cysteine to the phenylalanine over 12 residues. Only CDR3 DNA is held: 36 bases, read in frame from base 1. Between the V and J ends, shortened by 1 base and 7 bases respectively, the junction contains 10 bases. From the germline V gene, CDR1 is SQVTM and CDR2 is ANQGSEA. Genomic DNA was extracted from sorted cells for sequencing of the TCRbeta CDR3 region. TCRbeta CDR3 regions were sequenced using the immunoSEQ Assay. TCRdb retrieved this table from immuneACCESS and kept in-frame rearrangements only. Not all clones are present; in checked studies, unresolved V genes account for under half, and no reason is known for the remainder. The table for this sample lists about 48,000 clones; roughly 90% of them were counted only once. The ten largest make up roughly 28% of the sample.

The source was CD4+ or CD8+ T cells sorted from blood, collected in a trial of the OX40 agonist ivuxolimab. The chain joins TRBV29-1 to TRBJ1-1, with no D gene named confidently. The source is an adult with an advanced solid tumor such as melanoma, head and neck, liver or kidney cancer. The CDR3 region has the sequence CSVEGWASEAFF. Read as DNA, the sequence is TGCAGCGTTGAAGGCTGGGCGAGTGAAGCTTTCTTT.